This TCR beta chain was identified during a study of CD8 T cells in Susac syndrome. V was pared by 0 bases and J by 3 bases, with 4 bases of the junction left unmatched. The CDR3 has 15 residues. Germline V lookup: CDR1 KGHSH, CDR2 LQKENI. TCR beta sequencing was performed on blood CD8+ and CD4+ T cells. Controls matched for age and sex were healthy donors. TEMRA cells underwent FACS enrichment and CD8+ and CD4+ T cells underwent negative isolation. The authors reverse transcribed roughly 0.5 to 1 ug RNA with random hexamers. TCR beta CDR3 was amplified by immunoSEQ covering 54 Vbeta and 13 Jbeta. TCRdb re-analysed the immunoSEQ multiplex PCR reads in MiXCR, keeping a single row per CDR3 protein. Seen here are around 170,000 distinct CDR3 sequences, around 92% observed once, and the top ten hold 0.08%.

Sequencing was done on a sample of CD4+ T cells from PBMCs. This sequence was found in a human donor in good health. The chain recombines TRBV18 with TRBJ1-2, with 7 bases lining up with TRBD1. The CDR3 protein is CASSPPSGGDYGYTF. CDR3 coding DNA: TGTGCCAGCTCACCACCGTCAGGGGGTGACTATGGCTACACCTTC.